This TCR beta chain was found in a study of shared T cell receptors in the human thymus. Looked up from germline, CDR1 is LGHNA and CDR2 is YSLEER. The CDR3 has 17 amino acids. V was pared by 5 bases and J by 6 bases, with 11 bases of the junction left unmatched. Measured with immunoSEQ multiplex PCR; TCRdb has only the in-frame clones, and not every one. The sample lists under 700,000 clones, around 78% occurring once. These records were also assigned to another study, of human thymus T cells.

The chain couples TRBV4-3 to TRBJ2-1; 12 nucleotides match TRBD2. The sequence came from a boy under three years old with a congenital heart defect. The sample consisted of thymocytes. In DNA form, the CDR3 reads TGCGCCAGCAGCTCTTTTTCCGGGACTAGCGGGCTCAATGAGCAGTTCTTC. Its protein product is CASSSFSGTSGLNEQFF.